This TCR beta chain was observed in a study of blood T cell repertoires in COVID-19. Overall study context: Acute and convalescent COVID-19 specimens originated in the United States, Italy and Spain. Sources were T cells, B-cell-depleted T cells, or PBMCs; the material itself was cDNA or gDNA.

The CDR3 extends over 13 amino acids. Germline V gives CDR1 MNHNY, CDR2 SVGAGI (reference sequence). V was trimmed by 10 bases and J by 5 bases, leaving 14 bases between them. Authors' methods: Amplified reference gene primers provided the basis for estimating nucleated cell counts. The repertoire was sequenced with immunoSEQ multiplex PCR; TCRdb's copy has only in-frame clones and lacks some. The V and J calls and clone size were taken over from that table, and D and trimming were inferred from the DNA. The profile shows about 240,000 clones, approximately 85% of them singletons. The sample holds one count of this clone.

The TCR was taken from an older woman with active or convalescent COVID-19. Sequenced input: peripheral blood. The genes are TRBV6-6 and TRBJ1-4; D is perhaps TRBD1 (6 bases). Here the CDR3 DNA reads TGTGCCATACAAGACAGGAGGAATGAAAAACTGTTTTTT. Translating gives CAIQDRRNEKLFF.